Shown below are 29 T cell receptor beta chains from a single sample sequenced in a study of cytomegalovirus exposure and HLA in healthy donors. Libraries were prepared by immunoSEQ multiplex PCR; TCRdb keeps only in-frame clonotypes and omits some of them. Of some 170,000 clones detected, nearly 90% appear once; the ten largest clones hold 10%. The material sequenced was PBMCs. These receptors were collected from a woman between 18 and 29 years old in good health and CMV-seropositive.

CDR3 residues: CASSAAYNEQFF. The CDR3 nucleotides read TGTGCCAGTAGTGCGGCTTACAATGAGCAGTTCTTC. This rearrangement joins TRBV19 to TRBJ2-1; the D is unclear. Germline assignment: CDR1 LNHDA and CDR2 SQIVND (reference sequence). The length of the CDR3 is 12 residues. The V end lost 5 bases, the J end lost 4 bases, and 6 bases lay between the germline ends.

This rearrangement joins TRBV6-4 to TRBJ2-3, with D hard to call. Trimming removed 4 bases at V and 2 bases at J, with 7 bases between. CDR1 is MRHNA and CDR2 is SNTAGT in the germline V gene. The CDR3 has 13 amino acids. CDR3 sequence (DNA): TGTGCCAGCAGTGTCCGACACACAGATACGCAGTATTTT. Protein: CASSVRHTDTQYF.

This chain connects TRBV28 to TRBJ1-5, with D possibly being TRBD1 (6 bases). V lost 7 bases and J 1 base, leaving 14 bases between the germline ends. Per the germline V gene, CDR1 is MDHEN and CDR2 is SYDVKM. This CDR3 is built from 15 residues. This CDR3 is CASIKGGRSNQPQHF. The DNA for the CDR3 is TGTGCCAGCATAAAAGGGGGTCGGAGCAATCAGCCCCAGCATTTT.

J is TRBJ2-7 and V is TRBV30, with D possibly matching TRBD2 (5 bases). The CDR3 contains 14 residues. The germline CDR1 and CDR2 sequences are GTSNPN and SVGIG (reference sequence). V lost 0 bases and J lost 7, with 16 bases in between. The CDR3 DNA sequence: TGTGCCTGGAGTGTACCGGGGTTTTATCGAGAGCAGTACTTC. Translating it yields CAWSVPGFYREQYF.

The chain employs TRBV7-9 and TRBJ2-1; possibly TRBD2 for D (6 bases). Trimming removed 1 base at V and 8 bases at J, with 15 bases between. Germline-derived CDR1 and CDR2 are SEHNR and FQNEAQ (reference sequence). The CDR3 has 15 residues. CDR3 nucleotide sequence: TGTGCCAGCAGCTTAGAGGGGCGGGATGGCGATGAGCAGTTCTTC. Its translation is CASSLEGRDGDEQFF.

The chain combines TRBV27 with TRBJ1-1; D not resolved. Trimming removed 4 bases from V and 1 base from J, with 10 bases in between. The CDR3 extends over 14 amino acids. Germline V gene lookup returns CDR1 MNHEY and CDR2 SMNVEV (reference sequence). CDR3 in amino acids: CASSSWQENTEAFF. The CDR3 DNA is TGTGCCAGCAGTTCGTGGCAGGAGAACACTGAAGCTTTCTTT.

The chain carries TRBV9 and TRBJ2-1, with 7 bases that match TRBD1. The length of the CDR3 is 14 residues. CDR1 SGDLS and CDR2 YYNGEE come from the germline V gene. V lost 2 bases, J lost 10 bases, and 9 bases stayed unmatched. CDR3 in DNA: TGTGCCAGCAGCGTTTGGGACAGACTTACCGAGCAGTTCTTC. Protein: CASSVWDRLTEQFF.

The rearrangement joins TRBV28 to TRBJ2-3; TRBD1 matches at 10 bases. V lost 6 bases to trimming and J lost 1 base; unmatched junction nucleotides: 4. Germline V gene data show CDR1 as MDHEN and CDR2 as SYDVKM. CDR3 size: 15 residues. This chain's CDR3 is CASRGQGIGTDTQYF. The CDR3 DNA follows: TGTGCCAGCAGGGGACAGGGGATTGGCACAGATACGCAGTATTTT.

CDR3 nucleotide sequence: TGTGCCAGCAGTTCCGATACCGGGACAGGGTACCGTGAAAAACTGTTTTTT. It yields the protein CASSSDTGTGYREKLFF. This chain joins TRBV27 and TRBJ1-4; 9 nucleotides agree with TRBD1. Germline-derived CDR1 and CDR2 are MNHEY and SMNVEV (reference sequence). V trimming: 4 bases; J trimming: 7 bases; junction bases outside the gene matches: 13. CDR3 length: 17 residues.

The CDR3 loop is CASSQGLDQPQHF. CDR3 coding DNA: TGTGCCAGCAGTCAGGGGTTAGATCAGCCCCAGCATTTT. The chain joins TRBV27 to TRBJ1-5, with D possibly being TRBD1 (6 bases). Trimming cost V 5 bases and J 5 bases, with 10 bases left between them. CDR1 MNHEY and CDR2 SMNVEV come from the germline V gene (reference sequence). The CDR3 consists of 13 residues.

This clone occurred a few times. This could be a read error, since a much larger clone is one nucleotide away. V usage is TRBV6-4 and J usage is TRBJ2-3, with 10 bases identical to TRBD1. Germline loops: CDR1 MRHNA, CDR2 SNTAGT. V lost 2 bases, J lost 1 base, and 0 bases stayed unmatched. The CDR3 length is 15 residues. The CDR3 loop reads CASSDGTGGTDTQYF. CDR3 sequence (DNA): TGTGCCAGCAGTGACGGGACAGGGGGCACAGATACGCAGTATTTT.

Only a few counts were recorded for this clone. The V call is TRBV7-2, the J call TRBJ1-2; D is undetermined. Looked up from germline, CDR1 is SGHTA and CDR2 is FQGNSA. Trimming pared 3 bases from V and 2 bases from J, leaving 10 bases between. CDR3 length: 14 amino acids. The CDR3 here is CASSLSGSNYGYTF. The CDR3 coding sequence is TGTGCCAGCAGCTTGTCGGGTTCCAACTATGGCTACACCTTC.

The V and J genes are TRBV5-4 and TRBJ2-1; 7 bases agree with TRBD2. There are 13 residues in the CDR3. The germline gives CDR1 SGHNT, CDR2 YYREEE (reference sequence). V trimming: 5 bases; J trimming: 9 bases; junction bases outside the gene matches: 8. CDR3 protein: CASRGLTSSEQFF. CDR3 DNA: TGTGCCAGCAGGGGACTAACCAGCAGTGAGCAGTTCTTC. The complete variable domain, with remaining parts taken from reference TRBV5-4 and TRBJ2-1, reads ETGVTQSPTHLIKTRGQQVTLRCSSQSGHNTVSWYQQALGQGPQFIFQYYREEENGRGNFPPRFSGLQFPNYSSELNVNALELDDSALYLCASRGLTSSEQFFGPGTRLTVL.

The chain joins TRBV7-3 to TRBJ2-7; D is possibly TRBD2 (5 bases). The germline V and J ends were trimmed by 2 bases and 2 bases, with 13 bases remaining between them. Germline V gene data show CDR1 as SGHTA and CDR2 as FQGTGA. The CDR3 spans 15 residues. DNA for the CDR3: TGTGCCAGCAGCTTACTTGAGGGAGCGGCCTACGAGCAGTACTTC. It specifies CASSLLEGAAYEQYF.

CDR3 in DNA: TGTGCCTGGAGTGTACGGGACAGGATCCATGAGCAGTTCTTC. Protein: CAWSVRDRIHEQFF. This sequence joins TRBV30 and TRBJ2-1, with 8 positions matching TRBD1. Trimming took 0 bases from V and 8 from J; bases not matched to a gene: 6. Germline loops: CDR1 GTSNPN, CDR2 SVGIG (reference sequence). This CDR3 comprises 14 residues.

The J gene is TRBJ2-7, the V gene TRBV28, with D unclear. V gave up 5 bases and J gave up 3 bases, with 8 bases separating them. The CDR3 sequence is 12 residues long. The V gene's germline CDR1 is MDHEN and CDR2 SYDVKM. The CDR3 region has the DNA TGTGCCAGCAGTCCCCTCCTCTACGAGCAGTACTTC. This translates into CASSPLLYEQYF. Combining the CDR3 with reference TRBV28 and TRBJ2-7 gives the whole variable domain DVKVTQSSRYLVKRTGEKVFLECVQDMDHENMFWYRQDPGLGLRLIYFSYDVKMKEKGDIPEGYSVSREKKERFSLILESASTNQTSMYLCASSPLLYEQYFGPGTRLTVT.

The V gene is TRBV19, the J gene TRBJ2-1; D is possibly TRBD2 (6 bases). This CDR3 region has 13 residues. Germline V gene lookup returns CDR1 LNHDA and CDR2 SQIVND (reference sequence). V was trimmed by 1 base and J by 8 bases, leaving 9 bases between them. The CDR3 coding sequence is TGTGCCAGTAGTATAGGGACTACGGATGAGCAGTTCTTC. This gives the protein CASSIGTTDEQFF.

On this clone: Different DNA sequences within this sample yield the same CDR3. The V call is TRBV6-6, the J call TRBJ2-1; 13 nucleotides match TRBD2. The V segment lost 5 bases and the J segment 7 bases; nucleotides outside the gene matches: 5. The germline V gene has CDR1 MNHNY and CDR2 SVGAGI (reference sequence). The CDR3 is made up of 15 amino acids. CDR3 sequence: CASSPPGLAGNEQFF. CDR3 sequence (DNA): TGTGCCAGCAGTCCCCCGGGACTAGCGGGAAATGAGCAGTTCTTC.

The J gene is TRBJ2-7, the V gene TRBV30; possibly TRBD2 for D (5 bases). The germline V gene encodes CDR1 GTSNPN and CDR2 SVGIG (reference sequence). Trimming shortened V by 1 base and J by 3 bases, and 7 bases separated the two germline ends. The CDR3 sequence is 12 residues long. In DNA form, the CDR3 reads TGTGCCTGGAGTGCGGGAAACTACGAGCAGTACTTC. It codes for CAWSAGNYEQYF.

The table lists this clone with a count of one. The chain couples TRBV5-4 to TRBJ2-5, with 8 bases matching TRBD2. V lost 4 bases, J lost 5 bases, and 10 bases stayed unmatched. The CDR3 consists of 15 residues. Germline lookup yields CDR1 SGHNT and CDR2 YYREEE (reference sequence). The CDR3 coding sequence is TGTGCCAGCAGCCCATTGACTAGCGAGTTCGAGACCCAGTACTTC. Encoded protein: CASSPLTSEFETQYF. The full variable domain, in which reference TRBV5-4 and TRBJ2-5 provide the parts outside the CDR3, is ETGVTQSPTHLIKTRGQQVTLRCSSQSGHNTVSWYQQALGQGPQFIFQYYREEENGRGNFPPRFSGLQFPNYSSELNVNALELDDSALYLCASSPLTSEFETQYFGPGTRLLVL.

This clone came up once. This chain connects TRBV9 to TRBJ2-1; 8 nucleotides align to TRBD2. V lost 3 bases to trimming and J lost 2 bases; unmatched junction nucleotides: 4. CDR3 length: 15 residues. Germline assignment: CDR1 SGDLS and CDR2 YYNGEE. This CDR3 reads CASSDVAGTYNEQFF. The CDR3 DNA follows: TGTGCCAGCAGCGATGTAGCGGGGACCTACAATGAGCAGTTCTTC.

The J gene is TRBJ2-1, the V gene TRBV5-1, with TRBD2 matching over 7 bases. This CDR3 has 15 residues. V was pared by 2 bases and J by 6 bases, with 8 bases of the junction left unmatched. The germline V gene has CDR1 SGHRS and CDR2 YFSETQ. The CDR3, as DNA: TGCGCCAGCAGCTTAGGGGCGGGAGATGGCAATGAGCAGTTCTTC. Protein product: CASSLGAGDGNEQFF.

For the CDR3, the DNA is TGTGCCAGTAGTAGGACAGGGAATTCCCCTGAAGCTTTCTTT. Encoded protein: CASSRTGNSPEAFF. The chain links TRBV19 to TRBJ1-1, with 8 bases aligning to TRBD1. Germline-derived CDR1 and CDR2 are LNHDA and SQIVND (reference sequence). This CDR3 has 14 residues. V lost 4 bases to trimming and J lost 6 bases; unmatched junction nucleotides: 7.

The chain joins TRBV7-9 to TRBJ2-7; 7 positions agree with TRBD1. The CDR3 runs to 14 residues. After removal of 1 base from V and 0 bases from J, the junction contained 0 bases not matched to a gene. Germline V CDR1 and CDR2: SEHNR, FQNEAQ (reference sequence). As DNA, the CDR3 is TGTGCCAGCAGCTTAGGGGACAGCTCCTACGAGCAGTACTTC. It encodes CASSLGDSSYEQYF. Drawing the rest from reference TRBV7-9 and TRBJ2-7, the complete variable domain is DTGVSQNPRHKITKRGQNVTFRCDPISEHNRLYWYRQTLGQGPEFLTYFQNEAQLEKSRLLSDRFSAERPKGSFSTLEIQRTEQGDSAMYLCASSLGDSSYEQYFGPGTRLTVT.

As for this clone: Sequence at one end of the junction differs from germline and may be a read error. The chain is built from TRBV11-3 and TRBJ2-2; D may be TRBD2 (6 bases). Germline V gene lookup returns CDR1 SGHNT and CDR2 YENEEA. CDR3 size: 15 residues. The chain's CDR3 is CASSSPGGNPGELFF. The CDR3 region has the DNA TGTGCCAGCAGCTCCCCCGGCGGGAACCCCGGGGAGCTGTTTTTT.

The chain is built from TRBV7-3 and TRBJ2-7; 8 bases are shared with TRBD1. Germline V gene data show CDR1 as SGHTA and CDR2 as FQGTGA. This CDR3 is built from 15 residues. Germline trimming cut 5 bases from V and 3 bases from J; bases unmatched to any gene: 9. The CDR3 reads CASSLDGTGSYEQYF. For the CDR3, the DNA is TGTGCCAGCAGCCTCGACGGGACAGGCAGCTACGAGCAGTACTTC.

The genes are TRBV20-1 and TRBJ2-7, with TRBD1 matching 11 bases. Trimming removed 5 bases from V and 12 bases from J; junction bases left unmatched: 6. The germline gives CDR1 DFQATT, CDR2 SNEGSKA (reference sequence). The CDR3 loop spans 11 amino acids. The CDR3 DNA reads TGCAGTGCTGGGGGACAGGGGGTACGGTACTTC. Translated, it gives CSAGGQGVRYF.

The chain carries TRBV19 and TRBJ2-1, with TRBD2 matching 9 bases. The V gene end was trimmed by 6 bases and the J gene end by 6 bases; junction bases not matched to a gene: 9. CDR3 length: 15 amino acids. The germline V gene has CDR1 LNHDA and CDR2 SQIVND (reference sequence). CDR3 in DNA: TGTGCCAGTAGCTCATTAGCGGGAGAGGTCAATGAGCAGTTCTTC. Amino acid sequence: CASSSLAGEVNEQFF.

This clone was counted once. The CDR3 DNA reads as TGTGCCAGCAGCTTGGTACTAGCGGGAGGGGATGAGCAGTTCTTC. Its protein is CASSLVLAGGDEQFF. This chain links TRBV5-4 with TRBJ2-1, with TRBD2 identical over 13 bases. CDR1 and CDR2 from the germline V gene are SGHNT and YYREEE (reference sequence). The V and J ends lost 0 bases and 8 bases, in that order; junction bases with no gene match: 2. The CDR3 is made up of 15 amino acids.